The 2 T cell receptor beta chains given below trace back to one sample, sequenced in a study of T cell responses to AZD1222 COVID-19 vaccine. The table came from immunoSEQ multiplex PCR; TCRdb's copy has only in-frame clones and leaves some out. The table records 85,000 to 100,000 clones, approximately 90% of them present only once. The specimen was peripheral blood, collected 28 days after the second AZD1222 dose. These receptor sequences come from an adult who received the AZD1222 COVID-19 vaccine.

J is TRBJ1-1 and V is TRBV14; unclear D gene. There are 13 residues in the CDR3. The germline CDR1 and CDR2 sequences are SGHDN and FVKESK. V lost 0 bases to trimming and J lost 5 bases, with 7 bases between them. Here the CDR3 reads CASSQDRGTEAFF. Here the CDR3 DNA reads TGTGCCAGCAGCCAAGACAGAGGGACTGAAGCTTTCTTT.

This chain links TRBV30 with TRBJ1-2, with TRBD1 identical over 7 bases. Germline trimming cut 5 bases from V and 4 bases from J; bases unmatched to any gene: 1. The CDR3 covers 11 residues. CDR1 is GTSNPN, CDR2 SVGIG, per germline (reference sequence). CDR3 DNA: TGTGCCTGGGGACAGGCCTATGGCTACACCTTC. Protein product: CAWGQAYGYTF.